Sequencing of this T cell receptor (beta chain) was carried out in a study of T cells in Graves' hyperthyroidism and ophthalmopathy. Study-wide findings and caveats: Ophthalmopathy cases were set apart from stable hyperthyroidism by a 13 V-J model. Most thyroid clonotypes expanded above 0.001 were also detected in blood. Model output signaled ophthalmopathy a median around 6.9 months ahead of onset.

The CDR3 has 13 residues. Germline V CDR1 and CDR2: MNHNS, SASEGT. The V end was cut by 3 bases, the J end by 7 bases, with 9 bases between. TCR beta CDR3 regions were amplified from RNA transcripts. When the TCR CDR3 underwent first-round RT-PCR, the HTBI primer set was used. TCRdb recomputed calls from the multiplex PCR reads with MiXCR, one row per CDR3 protein. The table has 300,000 to 450,000 distinct CDR3 sequences, more than 14% seen once. In this sample, this clonotype turned up many times. Its antigen is unknown. Being one base from a much bigger clone, this may be a read error. The chain employs TRBV6-1 and TRBJ2-2, with D maybe TRBD1 (5 bases). The specimen sequenced was blood. The clonotype comes from a woman aged 25 to 39 with Graves' ophthalmopathy. CDR3 DNA: TGTGCCAGCAGTGACAGGGATAACGGGGAGCTGTTTTTT. It yields the protein CASSDRDNGELFF.